This T cell receptor beta chain was recovered during a study of control samples from healthy donors and cancer patients. TCRdb keeps only in-frame clones here, not all; method: immunoSEQ multiplex PCR. The repertoire includes about 81,000 clones, 85% to 95% of them detected once, and 4.8% sits in the top ten. This CDR3 is built from 13 residues. Germline loops: CDR1 SGHDT, CDR2 YYEEEE. V shed 4 bases and J shed 2 bases, with 9 bases lying between them. Input material: blood. The receptor was isolated from a woman under 30 in good health. The chain uses TRBV5-6 and TRBJ1-2; D remains ambiguous. The CDR3 DNA follows: TGTGCCAGCAGCCCAGACGTGAACTATGGCTACACCTTC. Its translation is CASSPDVNYGYTF.